This T cell receptor (beta chain) comes out of a study of vaccination and CD4 T cells after COVID-19. Cultured CD4+ T cell DNA was sequenced using the Oncomine TCR Beta short-read assay. In TCRdb, the PCR reads were re-called with MiXCR into one record per CDR3 protein. The table lists roughly 25,000 distinct CDR3 sequences, roughly 60% of them singletons. This CDR3 has 15 residues. V gave up 7 bases and J gave up 5 bases, with 20 bases separating them. The germline V gene has CDR1 MNHEY and CDR2 SVGEGT. Regarding treatment: roughly 10-day PBMC culture with coronavirus spike peptide pools or control peptides (ViraFEST assay). On this clonotype: No antigen is known for it.

The chain couples TRBV6-2 or TRBV6-3 to TRBJ2-5; perhaps D is TRBD1 or TRBD2 (6 bases each). The sequencing input was CD4+ T cells from blood, cultured in vitro. This TCR was sampled from a human donor who had recovered from COVID-19. The CDR3 nucleotides read TGTGCCAGCACCATTATGAAGGGGGGAGGCGAGACCCAGTACTTC. Its translation is CASTIMKGGGETQYF.